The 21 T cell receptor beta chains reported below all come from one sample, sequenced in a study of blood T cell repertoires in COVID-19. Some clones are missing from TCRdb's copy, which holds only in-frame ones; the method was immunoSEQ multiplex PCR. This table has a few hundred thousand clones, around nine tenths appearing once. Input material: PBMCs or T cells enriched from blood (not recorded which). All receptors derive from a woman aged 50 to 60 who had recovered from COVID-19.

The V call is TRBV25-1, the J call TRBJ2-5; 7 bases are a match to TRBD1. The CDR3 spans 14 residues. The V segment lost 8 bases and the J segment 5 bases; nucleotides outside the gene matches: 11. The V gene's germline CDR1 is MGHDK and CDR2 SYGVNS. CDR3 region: CASSTPGGQETQYF. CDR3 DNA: TGTGCCAGCTCGACGCCAGGGGGACAGGAGACCCAGTACTTC.

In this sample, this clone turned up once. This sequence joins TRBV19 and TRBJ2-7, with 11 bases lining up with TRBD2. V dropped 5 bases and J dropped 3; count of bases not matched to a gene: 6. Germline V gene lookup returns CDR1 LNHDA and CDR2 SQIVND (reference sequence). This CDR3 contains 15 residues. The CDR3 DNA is TGTGCCAGTAGTGCCGCCGGGACTAGCGGCTACGAGCAGTACTTC. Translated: CASSAAGTSGYEQYF.

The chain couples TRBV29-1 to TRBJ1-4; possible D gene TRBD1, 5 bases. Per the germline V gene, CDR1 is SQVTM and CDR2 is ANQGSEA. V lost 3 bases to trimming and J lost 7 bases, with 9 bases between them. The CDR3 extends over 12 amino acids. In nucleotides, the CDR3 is TGCAGCGTTGAGGATAGGGGTGAAAAACTGTTTTTT. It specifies CSVEDRGEKLFF.

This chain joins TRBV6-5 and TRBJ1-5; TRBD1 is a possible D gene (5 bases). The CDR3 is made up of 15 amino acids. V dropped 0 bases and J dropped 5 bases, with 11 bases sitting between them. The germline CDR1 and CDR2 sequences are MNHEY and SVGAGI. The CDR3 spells CASSYSGLNDQPQHF. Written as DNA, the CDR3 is TGTGCCAGCAGTTACTCGGGGCTCAACGATCAGCCCCAGCATTTT.

The CDR3 DNA follows: TGTGCCAGCTCACCAAACTCGGGGGGACGCTTCTATGGCTACACCTTC. Its translation is CASSPNSGGRFYGYTF. The J gene is TRBJ1-2, the V gene TRBV18, with D possibly TRBD1 on 5 matching bases. The CDR3 loop spans 16 amino acids. Germline lookup yields CDR1 KGHSH and CDR2 LQKENI. Trimming took 2 bases from V and 4 from J, leaving 17 bases between them. Looking up the rest from reference TRBV18 and TRBJ1-2 gives the full variable domain: NAGVMQNPRHLVRRRGQEARLRCSPMKGHSHVYWYRQLPEEGLKFMVYLQKENIIDESGMPKERFSAEFPKEGPSILRIQQVVRGDSAAYFCASSPNSGGRFYGYTFGSGTRLTVV.

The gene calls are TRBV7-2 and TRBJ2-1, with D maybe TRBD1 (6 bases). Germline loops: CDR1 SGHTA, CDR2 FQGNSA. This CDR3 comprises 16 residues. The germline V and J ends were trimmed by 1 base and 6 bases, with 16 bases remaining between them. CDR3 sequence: CASSLEGTIGGNEQFF. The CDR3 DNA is TGTGCCAGCAGCTTAGAAGGGACCATAGGGGGCAATGAGCAGTTCTTC.

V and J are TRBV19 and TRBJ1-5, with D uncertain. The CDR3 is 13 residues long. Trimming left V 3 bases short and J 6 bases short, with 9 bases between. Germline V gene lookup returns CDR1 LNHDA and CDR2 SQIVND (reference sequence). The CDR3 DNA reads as TGTGCCAGTAGTATCGCAGGTTTTCAGCCCCAGCATTTT. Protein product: CASSIAGFQPQHF.

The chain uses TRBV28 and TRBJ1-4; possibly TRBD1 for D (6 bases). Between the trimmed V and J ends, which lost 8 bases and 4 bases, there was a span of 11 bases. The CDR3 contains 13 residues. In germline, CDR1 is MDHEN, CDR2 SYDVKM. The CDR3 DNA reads TGTGCCAGCGCAGGGGCCCTTAATGAAAAACTGTTTTTT. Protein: CASAGALNEKLFF.

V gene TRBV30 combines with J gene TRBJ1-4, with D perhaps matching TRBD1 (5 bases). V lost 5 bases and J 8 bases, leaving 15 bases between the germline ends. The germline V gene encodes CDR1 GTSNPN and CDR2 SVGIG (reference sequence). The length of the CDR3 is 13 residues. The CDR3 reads CAWGRKTDEKLFF. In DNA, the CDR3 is TGTGCCTGGGGTAGAAAGACAGACGAAAAACTGTTTTTT.

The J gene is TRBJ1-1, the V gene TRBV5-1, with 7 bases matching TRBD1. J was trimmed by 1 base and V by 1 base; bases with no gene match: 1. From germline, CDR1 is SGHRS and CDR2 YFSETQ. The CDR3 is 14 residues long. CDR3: CASSLTGANTEAFF. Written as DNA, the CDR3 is TGCGCCAGCAGCTTGACAGGGGCGAACACTGAAGCTTTCTTT.

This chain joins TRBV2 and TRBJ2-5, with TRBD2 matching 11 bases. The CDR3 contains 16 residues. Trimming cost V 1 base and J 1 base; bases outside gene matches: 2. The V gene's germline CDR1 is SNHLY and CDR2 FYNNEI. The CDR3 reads CASSEEGTSGQETQYF. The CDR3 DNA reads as TGTGCCAGCAGTGAAGAGGGGACTAGCGGCCAAGAGACCCAGTACTTC.

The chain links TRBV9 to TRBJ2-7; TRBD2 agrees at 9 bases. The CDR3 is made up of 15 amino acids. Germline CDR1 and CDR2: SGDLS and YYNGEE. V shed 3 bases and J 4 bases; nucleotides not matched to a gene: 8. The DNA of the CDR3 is TGTGCCAGCAGCGCTGGTAGCGGGGGCTGGTACGAGCAGTACTTC. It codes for CASSAGSGGWYEQYF.

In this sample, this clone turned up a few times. The CDR3 sequence is CAWYPGTEAFF. The CDR3 DNA is TGTGCCTGGTATCCGGGGACTGAAGCTTTCTTT. The rearrangement uses TRBV30 and TRBJ1-1; D not certain. Trimming removed 5 bases at V and 5 bases at J, with 9 bases between. Germline CDR1 and CDR2: GTSNPN and SVGIG (reference sequence). This CDR3 contains 11 residues.

The CDR3 DNA follows: TGTGCCAGCAATCAGGATCTCTACGAGCAGTACTTC. Protein sequence: CASNQDLYEQYF. The gene calls are TRBV2 and TRBJ2-7; unclear D gene. Germline V gene lookup returns CDR1 SNHLY and CDR2 FYNNEI. The CDR3 is 12 amino acids. Trimming cost V 7 bases and J 3 bases, with 10 bases left between them.

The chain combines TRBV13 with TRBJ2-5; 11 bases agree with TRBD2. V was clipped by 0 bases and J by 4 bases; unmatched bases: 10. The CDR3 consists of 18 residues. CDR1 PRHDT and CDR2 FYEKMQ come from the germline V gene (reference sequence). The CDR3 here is CASSLGLAGVEQRETQYF. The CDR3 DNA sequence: TGTGCCAGCAGCTTAGGACTAGCGGGGGTCGAGCAGCGAGAGACCCAGTACTTC.

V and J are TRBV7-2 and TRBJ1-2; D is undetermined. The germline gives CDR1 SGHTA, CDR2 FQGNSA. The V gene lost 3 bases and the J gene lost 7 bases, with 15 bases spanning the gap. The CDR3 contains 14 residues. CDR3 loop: CASSLVNSPGGYTF. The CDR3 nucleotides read TGTGCCAGCAGCTTGGTTAATAGTCCGGGTGGCTACACCTTC.

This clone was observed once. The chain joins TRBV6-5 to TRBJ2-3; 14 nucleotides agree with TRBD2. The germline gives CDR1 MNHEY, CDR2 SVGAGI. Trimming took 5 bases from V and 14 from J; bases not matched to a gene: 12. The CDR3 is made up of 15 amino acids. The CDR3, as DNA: TGTGCCAGCAGTCCGACTAGCGGGGGGGCCGGGTTGCTGTATTTT. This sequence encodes CASSPTSGGAGLLYF.

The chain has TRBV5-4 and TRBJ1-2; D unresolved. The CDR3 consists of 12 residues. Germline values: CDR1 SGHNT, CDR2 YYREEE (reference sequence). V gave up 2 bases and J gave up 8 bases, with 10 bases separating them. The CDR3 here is CASSFITGGYTF. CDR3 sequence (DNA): TGTGCCAGCAGCTTTATCACGGGAGGCTACACCTTC.

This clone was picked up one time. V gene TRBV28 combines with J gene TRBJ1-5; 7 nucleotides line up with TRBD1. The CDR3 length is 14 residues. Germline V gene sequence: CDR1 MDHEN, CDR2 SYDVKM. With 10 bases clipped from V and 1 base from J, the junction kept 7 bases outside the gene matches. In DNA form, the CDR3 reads TGTGCCACCGATAGGGGACAGAGCAATCAGCCCCAGCATTTT. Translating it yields CATDRGQSNQPQHF.

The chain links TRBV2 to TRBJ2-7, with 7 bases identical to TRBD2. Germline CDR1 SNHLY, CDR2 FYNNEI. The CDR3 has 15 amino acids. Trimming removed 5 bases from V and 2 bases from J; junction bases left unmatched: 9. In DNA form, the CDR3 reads TGTGCCAGCAGTCTGGGGCGGGGGATTGCCTACGAGCAGTACTTC. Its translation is CASSLGRGIAYEQYF.

The CDR3 sequence is CASSQGRARSVLAKNIQYF. CDR3 in DNA: TGCGCCAGCAGCCAAGGGAGGGCCAGAAGTGTGTTGGCCAAAAACATTCAGTACTTC. The chain couples TRBV4-1 to TRBJ2-4; weak D call: TRBD2 (6 bases). Germline lookup yields CDR1 MGHRA and CDR2 YSYEKL. V was pared by 1 base and J by 1 base, with 20 bases between. The CDR3 totals 19 residues.